This TCR beta chain came from a study of glioma-infiltrating T cells. On this clonotype itself: Its specificity is unknown.

The iRepertoire nested amplicon-rescue multiplex PCR amplified TCR alpha and beta CDR3s from RNA. For one-step reverse transcription and amplification, roughly 95-400 ng of tissue mRNA or PBMC total RNA was used. TCRdb ran MiXCR on the multiplex PCR reads and lists one entry per CDR3 protein. The sample holds around 170,000 distinct CDR3 sequences, more than 35% seen once. Points from the study as a whole: Tissue-blood divergence was below expectation in non-neoplastic patients, above in gliomas. Only very few CDR3 sequences appeared in both tissue and blood.

Germline assignment: CDR1 SGHRS and CDR2 YFSETQ. CDR3 length: 14 residues. V lost 0 bases to trimming and J lost 0 bases, with 7 bases between them. The sample consisted of glioma tissue, nonneoplastic brain tissue, or PBMCs (not recorded which). The rearrangement links TRBV5-1 to TRBJ2-7, with D unclear. This clonotype was obtained from a human donor with low-grade glioma or glioblastoma, undergoing nonglioma brain surgery, or in good health (not recorded which). This chain's CDR3 is CASSLEVTSYEQYF. As DNA, the CDR3 is TGCGCCAGCAGCTTGGAGGTCACCTCCTACGAGCAGTACTTC.